These 18 T cell receptor beta chains share one sample of origin, sequenced in a study of CD8 T cells in ankylosing spondylitis. TCRdb fed the 5' RACE reads into MiXCR, producing one record per CDR3 protein. The sample shows about 270,000 distinct CDR3 sequences, roughly a third of them seen only once. Sequencing was done on a sample of blood, either unsorted or a sorted T cell fraction (not recorded which). Receptors originate from a male donor with ankylosing spondylitis or in good health (not recorded which).

The chain carries TRBV10-3 and TRBJ2-1, with 11 bases aligning to TRBD2. The CDR3 totals 15 residues. Losses at the gene ends were 5 bases for V and 4 bases for J; bases not matched to a gene: 4. Germline V gene sequence: CDR1 ENHRY, CDR2 SYGVKD. In DNA, the CDR3 is TGTGCCATCAGTAAGGGACTAGCGGATTACAATGAGCAGTTCTTC. Translated, it gives CAISKGLADYNEQFF.

With respect to this clonotype: At one of its ends the junction is not consistent with the germline gene, which may arise from a read error. This chain uses TRBV28 with TRBJ2-1, with 8 bases that match TRBD1. Germline CDR1 and CDR2: MDHEN and SYDVKM. There are 15 residues in the CDR3. CDR3 nucleotide sequence: TGTGCCAGCAGTACCAGACAGGGGTTTCACAATGAACAGTTCTTC. This codes for CASSTRQGFHNEQFF.

The chain recombines TRBV6-5 with TRBJ2-5; 11 positions match TRBD1. After removal of 0 bases from V and 1 base from J, the junction contained 7 bases not matched to a gene. The CDR3 sequence is 18 residues long. CDR1 is MNHEY, CDR2 SVGAGI, per germline. The CDR3 DNA follows: TGTGCCAGCAGTTACTCGAGTGGACAGGGGGCGGGCCAAGAGACCCAGTACTTC. This encodes CASSYSSGQGAGQETQYF.

This chain uses TRBV20-1 with TRBJ1-4; 9 nucleotides align to TRBD1. The CDR3 contains 16 residues. From germline, CDR1 is DFQATT and CDR2 SNEGSKA (reference sequence). J was trimmed by 2 bases and V by 3 bases; bases with no gene match: 7. As DNA, the CDR3 is TGCAGTGCTAGCCTGGACAGGGGAAAGACTAATGAAAAACTGTTTTTT. Translating it yields CSASLDRGKTNEKLFF.

The CDR3 DNA is TGTGCCAGCAGCGTAGGCCAGGGAGGGGTCTACGAGCAGTACTTC. It specifies CASSVGQGGVYEQYF. The chain is built from TRBV9 and TRBJ2-7, with 7 bases matching TRBD2. CDR1 and CDR2 (germline): SGDLS, YYNGEE. Trimming took 0 bases from V and 3 from J; bases not matched to a gene: 6. CDR3 length: 15 residues.

The table lists this clonotype with a few counts. The chain employs TRBV7-6 and TRBJ2-3; 10 bases are a match to TRBD2. V trimming: 3 bases; J trimming: 0 bases; junction bases outside the gene matches: 6. The CDR3 is made up of 17 amino acids. The V gene's germline CDR1 is SGHVS and CDR2 FNYEAQ. CDR3 region: CASSFPTSGASTDTQYF. For the CDR3, the DNA is TGTGCCAGCAGCTTTCCCACTAGCGGGGCTAGCACAGATACGCAGTATTTT.

This chain uses TRBV20-1 with TRBJ1-5; 10 nucleotides align to TRBD1. The CDR3 length is 18 residues. Germline assignment: CDR1 DFQATT and CDR2 SNEGSKA (reference sequence). Trimming at V came to 6 bases and at J to 4 bases, leaving 18 bases not matched to a gene. The CDR3 nucleotides read TGCAGTGCCAGAACGCGGGACAGGGGAGTTTCCCCAAATCAGCCCCAGCATTTT. As protein: CSARTRDRGVSPNQPQHF.

The gene calls are TRBV4-1 and TRBJ1-1; no reliable D call. Germline V CDR1 and CDR2: MGHRA, YSYEKL. V lost 4 bases and J 1 base, leaving 13 bases between the germline ends. This CDR3 region has 15 residues. The CDR3 DNA follows: TGCGCCAGCAGCCCTACTCCCTTAGCGAACACTGAAGCTTTCTTT. As protein: CASSPTPLANTEAFF.

The chain recombines TRBV10-3 with TRBJ2-3, with 12 bases matching TRBD1. Germline V gives CDR1 ENHRY, CDR2 SYGVKD. V lost 3 bases and J lost 3; bases outside the gene matches: 7. The length of the CDR3 is 17 residues. The CDR3 coding sequence is TGTGCCATCAGTGATTCGGGACAGGGGGCGCAGACAGATACGCAGTATTTT. Amino acids: CAISDSGQGAQTDTQYF.

There are a few counts of this clonotype. The CDR3 DNA reads TGCAGTGCTAGAGATCTGAGGGGCCCAGACAATGAGCAGTTCTTC. This gives the protein CSARDLRGPDNEQFF. The chain couples TRBV20-1 to TRBJ2-1; either TRBD1 or TRBD2 may fit D (5 bases each). V was shortened by 0 bases and J by 5 bases, with 14 bases between the two germline ends. CDR1 DFQATT and CDR2 SNEGSKA come from the germline V gene (reference sequence). The CDR3 length is 15 residues.

This clonotype was seen more than once but under ten times. CDR3 region: CASSYLGTGELFF. The CDR3, as DNA: TGTGCCAGCAGTTACCTGGGGACCGGGGAGCTGTTTTTT. The chain has TRBV27 and TRBJ2-2; no clear D gene. The CDR3 extends over 13 amino acids. Looked up from germline, CDR1 is MNHEY and CDR2 is SMNVEV (reference sequence). V lost 4 bases to trimming and J lost 5 bases, with 8 bases between them.

The rearrangement joins TRBV11-2 to TRBJ2-4; tentatively, D is TRBD1 (6 bases). The germline V and J ends were trimmed by 4 bases and 9 bases, with 16 bases remaining between them. This CDR3 has 14 amino acids. CDR1 is SGHAT and CDR2 is FQNNGV in the germline V gene. This CDR3 reads CASSSGPPDSIQYF. CDR3 nucleotide sequence: TGTGCCAGCAGCTCCGGACCCCCGGACAGCATTCAGTACTTC.

The V gene is TRBV12-3 or TRBV12-4, the J gene TRBJ2-7; the D gene is possibly TRBD1 (6 bases). The CDR3 is 15 residues long. V was pared by 7 bases and J by 5 bases, with 21 bases between. The CDR3 loop is CASNAPGHAPHEQYF. As DNA, the CDR3 is TGTGCCAGCAATGCTCCGGGACACGCCCCCCACGAGCAGTACTTC.

About this clonotype itself: The junction does not match germline at one end; this may be a read error. The rearrangement uses TRBV6-6 and TRBJ2-7, with D perhaps assigned TRBD1 or TRBD2 (5 bases each). Germline CDR1 and CDR2: MNHNY and SVGAGI (reference sequence). The CDR3 runs 13 residues. The DNA for the CDR3 is TGTGCCAGCAGTCTTCGGGGCTCCCACGAGCAGTACTTC. Protein: CASSLRGSHEQYF.

The J gene is TRBJ2-1, the V gene TRBV5-1, with a weak D call TRBD2 (7 bases). Trimming removed 5 bases from V and 10 bases from J, with 28 bases in between. The CDR3 is made up of 17 amino acids. In germline, CDR1 is SGHRS, CDR2 YFSETQ. The CDR3 region has the DNA TGCGCCAGCAGACCCAAGCCCCGGCGGGGGCCCTTTTCCGAGCAGTTCTTC. Translation: CASRPKPRRGPFSEQFF.

This clonotype occurred a few times. The rearrangement links TRBV20-1 to TRBJ2-7; D perhaps matches TRBD1 (5 bases). Germline lookup yields CDR1 DFQATT and CDR2 SNEGSKA (reference sequence). The CDR3 runs 15 residues. V was cut by 1 base and J by 4 bases, with 17 bases left in between. The CDR3 DNA reads as TGCAGTGCTAGAGTCGGGTGGGGCTACACGTACGAGCAGTACTTC. Its translation: CSARVGWGYTYEQYF.

The chain has TRBV10-3 and TRBJ2-3; D is undetermined. Germline loops: CDR1 ENHRY, CDR2 SYGVKD. The CDR3 is made up of 15 amino acids. V was cut by 1 base and J by 4 bases, with 12 bases left in between. In DNA form, the CDR3 reads TGTGCCATCAGTGAGTTGGCGTTGGGGTCAGATACGCAGTATTTT. This gives the protein CAISELALGSDTQYF.

The chain combines TRBV12-3 or TRBV12-4 with TRBJ2-7; 8 bases are shared with TRBD2. J was trimmed by 4 bases and V by 7 bases; bases with no gene match: 15. The length of the CDR3 is 16 residues. The CDR3 DNA reads TGTGCCAGCACCCCCTCTAGGGGCGGGGGGTTATACGAGCAGTACTTC. Translation: CASTPSRGGGLYEQYF.